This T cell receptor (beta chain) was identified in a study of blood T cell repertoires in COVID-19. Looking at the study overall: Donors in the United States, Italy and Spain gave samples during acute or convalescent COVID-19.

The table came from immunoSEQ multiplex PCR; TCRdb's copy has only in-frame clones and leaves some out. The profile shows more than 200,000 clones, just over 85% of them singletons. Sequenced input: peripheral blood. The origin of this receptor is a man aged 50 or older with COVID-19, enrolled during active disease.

The CDR3 region has the DNA TGTGCCAGCAGTGTTAACAGGGGGTACACTGAAGCTTTCTTT. Translating it yields CASSVNRGYTEAFF. This chain joins TRBV27 and TRBJ1-1; the match to TRBD1 covers 8 bases. This CDR3 spans 14 amino acids. Per germline, CDR1 MNHEY and CDR2 SMNVEV (reference sequence). Trimming cost V 5 bases and J 3 bases; bases outside gene matches: 5.